This T cell receptor (beta chain) was retrieved from a study of long-term antiretroviral therapy in people with HIV. Study-level findings and limits: It was observed that HIV repertoires exhibited narrower CDR3 length ranges than controls.

On this clone itself: Its specificity is not known.

Sequencing used immunoSEQ v3.0 at survey level. Some clones are missing from TCRdb's copy, which holds only in-frame ones; the method was immunoSEQ multiplex PCR. The data contain about 24,000 clones, roughly 94% of them seen just once; the ten biggest clones take up 2% to 2.5%. There were no participants with HIV treated outside the United States. The receptor comes from a woman in her 50s with HIV. The starting material was unsorted PBMCs, obtained roughly 5 years after starting antiretroviral therapy.

The CDR3, as DNA: TGTGCCAGCTCCCTGAACACTGAAGCTTTCTTT. It codes for CASSLNTEAFF. J is TRBJ1-1 and V is TRBV11-2; D is uncertain. Germline assignment: CDR1 SGHAT and CDR2 FQNNGV. The CDR3 runs 11 residues. V lost 8 bases, J lost 0 bases, and 4 bases lay in between.